This section outlines one T cell receptor (beta chain) sequence together with its context. Its antigen is undetermined. This sample stems from a study of T-cell reconstitution after alpha-beta-depleted transplantation in children. Whole-study results and caveats: At around two months after transplant, the alpha-beta T cells were reportedly derived from several hundred expanded clones that came from non-depleted graft cells. One year after transplant, T-cell counts and diversity came mostly from newly produced T cells. Surviving recipient T cells and thymic progenitors produced the high day-60 TCRbeta diversity seen in some patients.

Preparing the TCRbeta library involved the use of unique molecular identifiers. TCRdb reanalysed the PCR reads using MiXCR and keeps one entry per CDR3 protein. The data contain roughly 310,000 distinct CDR3 sequences, 23% of them seen just once; the ten biggest clones take up around 9.9%. This CDR3 is 18 amino acids long. CDR1 is DFQATT and CDR2 is SNEGSKA in the germline V gene (reference sequence). V dropped 2 bases and J dropped 0; count of bases not matched to a gene: 10. The sequence was collected from a male patient under 18 who had a stem cell transplant for acute lymphoblastic leukemia, so the T cells may come from the graft donor. The chain is built from TRBV20-1 and TRBJ2-3; 11 nucleotides align to TRBD2. The input for sequencing was PBMCs, mostly from graft donor cells, taken 180 days after TCRalphabeta/CD19-depleted stem cell transplant. The DNA of the CDR3 is TGCAGTGCTAGATCAGGAGGGACTAGCGGCTATAGCACAGATACGCAGTATTTT. Translation gives CSARSGGTSGYSTDTQYF.